This is a list of T cell receptor beta chains from one sample in a study of cytomegalovirus exposure and HLA in healthy donors. TCRdb keeps only in-frame clones here, not all; method: immunoSEQ multiplex PCR. In the table there are under 250,000 clones, around 80% of which are singletons. The specimen was PBMCs. Receptors originate from a woman aged 25 to 39 in good health and CMV-seronegative. CDR3s include the opening cysteine and the closing phenylalanine or tryptophan. The D gene is left open where the match is weak. Part of the rows lack a size; the others show once, few, many or a class for expanded clones.

J | size | D | V | DNA | CDR3
TRBJ1-1 | once | NA | TRBV11-2 | TGTGCCAGCAGCCGAAAACGGAACAGGGCGAACACTGAAGCTTTCTTT | CASSRKRNRANTEAFF
TRBJ2-7 | once | TRBD2 | TRBV4-1 | TGCGCCAGCAGCCAAGTATCTAGCGGGTCCTACGAGCAGTACTTC | CASSQVSSGSYEQYF
TRBJ2-2 | NA | TRBD2 | TRBV4-1 | TGCGCCAGCAGCCTTTCACTAGCGGGAGATTTGGGCGGGGAGCTGTTTTTT | CASSLSLAGDLGGELFF
TRBJ2-7 | NA | NA | TRBV19 | TGTGCCAGTAGTGATAGCTACGAGCAGTACTTC | CASSDSYEQYF
TRBJ2-1 | NA | TRBD1 | TRBV30 | TGTGCCTGGAGCCCGTGGGACAGGCGGAATGAGCAGTTCTTC | CAWSPWDRRNEQFF
TRBJ2-3 | NA | TRBD1 | TRBV27 | TGTGCCAGCAGTAACGCGGACAGGGGAAGGACAGATACGCAGTATTTT | CASSNADRGRTDTQYF
TRBJ2-2 | NA | TRBD1 | TRBV9 | TGTGCCAGCAGCGTCTGGACAGGGGGATTGAACACCGGGGAGCTGTTTTTT | CASSVWTGGLNTGELFF
TRBJ2-1 | NA | TRBD2 | TRBV5-1 | TGCGCCAGCAGCTCCAACCGACTAGCGGGAAACAATGAGCAGTTCTTC | CASSSNRLAGNNEQFF
TRBJ1-1 | NA | TRBD1 | TRBV25-1 | TGTGCCAGCAGTGAATCCTGGGACAGGGCGGTCGGAGCTTTCTTT | CASSESWDRAVGAFF
TRBJ1-2 | NA | TRBD1 | TRBV9 | TGTGCCAGCAGCGTAGCGGGGACAGGGGACTATGGCTACACCTTC | CASSVAGTGDYGYTF
TRBJ2-7 | NA | TRBD1 | TRBV5-1 | TGCGCCAGCAGCCTGACAGGGGTCCTCTCCGAGCAGTACTTC | CASSLTGVLSEQYF
TRBJ1-1 | NA | TRBD1 | TRBV27 | TGTGCCAGCAGTCCCGGGACAGGGCCCACTGAAGCTTTCTTT | CASSPGTGPTEAFF
TRBJ2-7 | NA | TRBD2 | TRBV18 | TGTGCCAGCTCACCTTTTTTAGGGACTAGCGGGAGAACAAACGAGCAGTACTTC | CASSPFLGTSGRTNEQYF
TRBJ2-1 | NA | TRBD2 | TRBV5-1 | TGCGCCAGCAGCCCACAAGGACTAGCGGGACCTAATGAGCAGTTCTTC | CASSPQGLAGPNEQFF
TRBJ2-2 | NA | NA | TRBV5-1 | TGCGCCAGCAAGGACACTAACACCGGGGAGCTGTTTTTT | CASKDTNTGELFF
TRBJ1-4 | NA | NA | TRBV5-1 | TGCGCCAGCAGCACACTACCAGGTGGGGCATCGGAAAAACTGTTTTTT | CASSTLPGGASEKLFF
TRBJ2-2 | NA | TRBD2 | TRBV5-1 | TGCGCCAGCAGCGGGCTAGCGGGGGCCGGGGAGCTGTTTTTT | CASSGLAGAGELFF
TRBJ2-3 | NA | TRBD2 | TRBV29-1 | TGCGGGGGGATTAGCGGGAGGCGCACAGATACGCAGTATTTT | CGGISGRRTDTQYF
TRBJ1-5 | once | NA | TRBV27 | TGTGCCAGCCGGGGGGACCCATATAGCAATCAGCCCCAGCATTTT | CASRGDPYSNQPQHF
TRBJ2-7 | once | NA | TRBV2 | TGTGCCAGCAGTGAAGCTCCAGGACAAACCTACGAGCAGTACTTC | CASSEAPGQTYEQYF
TRBJ2-7 | NA | NA | TRBV9 | TGTGCCAGCAGCTCAACCATAGCCGCAGCTTCCTACGAGCAGTACTTC | CASSSTIAAASYEQYF
TRBJ1-3 | NA | NA | TRBV7-6 | TGTGCCAGCAGCTCCCCTTCCTCTGGAAACACCATATATTTT | CASSSPSSGNTIYF
TRBJ2-3 | NA | NA | TRBV6-5 | TGTGCCAGCAGTTACTCGAGGGCTAGCAGAGATACGCAGTATTTT | CASSYSRASRDTQYF
TRBJ2-5 | NA | NA | TRBV7-3 | TGTGCCAGCAGCCGAGGGGGGGCAGAGACCCAGTACTTC | CASSRGGAETQYF
TRBJ2-7 | NA | TRBD1 | TRBV29-1 | TGCAGCGTTGGGCCACGGACAGGGGGCTACGAGCAGTACTTC | CSVGPRTGGYEQYF
TRBJ2-7 | NA | TRBD2 | TRBV5-4 | TGTGCCAGCAGCAACCGGACTAGCGGGGCAGGGGGAAACTTC | CASSNRTSGAGGNF
TRBJ2-1 | once | TRBD2 | TRBV29-1 | TGCAGCGCCTCCGGGACTAGCCTCCATGAGCAGTTCTTC | CSASGTSLHEQFF
TRBJ2-5 | NA | NA | TRBV4-2 | TGTGCCAGCTCCCGAGAGACCCAGTACTTC | CASSRETQYF
TRBJ2-5 | NA | TRBD1 | TRBV2 | TGTGCCAGCAGTGAGTGGGGACAGCCACAAGAGACCCAGTACTTC | CASSEWGQPQETQYF
TRBJ1-5 | few | TRBD1 | TRBV6-5 | TGTGCCAGCAGTCCCGACAGGGCAGGAGGTCAGCCCCAGCATTTT | CASSPDRAGGQPQHF
TRBJ1-2 | NA | NA | TRBV7-8 | TGTGCCAGCAGCTTAGAGGGGTCTGGCTACACCTTC | CASSLEGSGYTF
TRBJ2-1 | NA | NA | TRBV5-1 | TGCGCCAGTACCGGGGGTTTCGAGGTGATATTAGGCAATGAGCAGTTCTTC | CASTGGFEVILGNEQFF
TRBJ2-7 | NA | NA | TRBV7-9 | TGTGCCAGCAGCTTAGGAGGCGGGGGCCTTTACGAGCAGTACTTC | CASSLGGGGLYEQYF
TRBJ2-3 | NA | NA | TRBV27 | TGTGCCAGCAGTCTCCGGGCCAAGGGGGATACGCAGTATTTT | CASSLRAKGDTQYF
TRBJ1-2 | NA | NA | TRBV11-2 | TGTGCCAGCAGCTTAAGCCCCCAGGGCACACAGTACACCTTC | CASSLSPQGTQYTF
TRBJ2-1 | few | TRBD2 | TRBV19 | TGTGCCAGTAGTGCGGGACTAGCGGACGAGCAGTTCTTC | CASSAGLADEQFF
TRBJ2-7 | NA | TRBD2 | TRBV6-5 | TGTGCCAGCAGTGCCCCTAGCGGGAGCTCCGAGCAGTACTTC | CASSAPSGSSEQYF
TRBJ2-7 | NA | TRBD1 | TRBV30 | TGTGCCTCAACCCCCGGGACAGGTCACGAGCAGTACTTC | CASTPGTGHEQYF
TRBJ1-5 | few | TRBD1 | TRBV6-6 | TGTGCCAGCGGCCCCGGGACAGGGCATCAGCCCCAGCATTTT | CASGPGTGHQPQHF
TRBJ2-7 | NA | TRBD1 | TRBV27 | TGTGCCAGTTCCGGGACAGCGCCTTCCTACGAGCAGTACTTC | CASSGTAPSYEQYF
TRBJ2-3 | NA | TRBD2 | TRBV2 | TGTGCCAGCAGTGAAGGGGCTAGCGGGGGGGCCACAGATACGCAGTATTTT | CASSEGASGGATDTQYF
TRBJ2-1 | NA | TRBD2 | TRBV15 | TGTGCCACCAGTAGGACTAGCGGGGGGGCGAGAGAGCAGTTCTTC | CATSRTSGGAREQFF
TRBJ2-4 | NA | NA | TRBV4-1 | TGCGCCAGCAGCCAAGTTGCAGGGGTAGCCAAAAACATTCAGTACTTC | CASSQVAGVAKNIQYF
TRBJ1-2 | NA | TRBD1 | TRBV14 | TGTGCCAGCAGCCGTCAGGGGGCTGACTATGGCTACACCTTC | CASSRQGADYGYTF
TRBJ1-2 | few | NA | TRBV2 | TGTGCCAGCAGTCAGTTCTATGGCTACACCTTC | CASSQFYGYTF